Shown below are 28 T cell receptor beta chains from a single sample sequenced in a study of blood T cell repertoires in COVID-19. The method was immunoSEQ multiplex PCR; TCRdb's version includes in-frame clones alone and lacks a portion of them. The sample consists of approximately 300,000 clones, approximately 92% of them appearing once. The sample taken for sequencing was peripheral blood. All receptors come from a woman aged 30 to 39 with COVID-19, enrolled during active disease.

Here the CDR3 reads CASSLIQGADTGELFF. CDR3 DNA: TGTGCCAGCAGCTTGATACAGGGGGCCGACACCGGGGAGCTGTTTTTT. This rearrangement joins TRBV5-5 to TRBJ2-2; TRBD1 matches at 9 bases. V shed 1 base, J shed 3 bases, and the junction held 4 bases outside the gene matches. Germline CDR1 and CDR2: SGHKS and YYEKEE (reference sequence). The CDR3 sequence is 16 residues long.

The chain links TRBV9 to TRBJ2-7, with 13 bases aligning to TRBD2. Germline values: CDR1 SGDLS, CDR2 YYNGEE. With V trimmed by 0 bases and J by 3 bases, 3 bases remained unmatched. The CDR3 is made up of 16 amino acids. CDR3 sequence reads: CASSVGGLAGIYEQYF. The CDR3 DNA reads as TGTGCCAGCAGCGTAGGGGGACTAGCGGGAATCTACGAGCAGTACTTC.

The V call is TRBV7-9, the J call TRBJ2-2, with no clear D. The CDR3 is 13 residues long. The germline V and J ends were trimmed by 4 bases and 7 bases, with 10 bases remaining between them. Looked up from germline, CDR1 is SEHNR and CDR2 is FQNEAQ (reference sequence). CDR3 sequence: CASSSLTGGELFF. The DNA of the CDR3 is TGTGCCAGCAGCTCTCTCACGGGCGGGGAGCTGTTTTTT.

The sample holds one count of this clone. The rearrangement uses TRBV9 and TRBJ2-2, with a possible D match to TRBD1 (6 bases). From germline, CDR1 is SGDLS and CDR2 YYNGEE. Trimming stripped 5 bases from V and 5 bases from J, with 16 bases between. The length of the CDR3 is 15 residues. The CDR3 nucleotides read TGTGCCAGCAGAAGAAGACAGGACGGAACCGGGGAGCTGTTTTTT. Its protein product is CASRRRQDGTGELFF.

In DNA, the CDR3 is TGTGCCAGCTCTCTAGCGGGAGCGGGCGGAGAGACCCAGTACTTC. Protein: CASSLAGAGGETQYF. The chain joins TRBV18 to TRBJ2-5; TRBD2 matches at 10 bases. CDR1 is KGHSH, CDR2 LQKENI, per germline. V was pared by 6 bases and J by 4 bases, with 8 bases of the junction left unmatched. This CDR3 spans 15 amino acids.

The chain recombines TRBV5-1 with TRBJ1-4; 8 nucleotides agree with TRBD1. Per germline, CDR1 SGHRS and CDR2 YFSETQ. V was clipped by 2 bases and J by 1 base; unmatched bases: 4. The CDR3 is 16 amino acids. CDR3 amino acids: CASSFQGAGTNEKLFF. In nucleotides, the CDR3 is TGCGCCAGCAGCTTTCAGGGGGCAGGAACTAATGAAAAACTGTTTTTT.

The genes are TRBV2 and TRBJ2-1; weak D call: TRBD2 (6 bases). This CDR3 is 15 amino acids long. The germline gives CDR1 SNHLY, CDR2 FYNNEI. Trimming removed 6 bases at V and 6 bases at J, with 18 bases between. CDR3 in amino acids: CASRGLFTTSNEQFF. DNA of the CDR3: TGTGCCAGCAGGGGGTTATTTACGACTAGCAATGAGCAGTTCTTC.

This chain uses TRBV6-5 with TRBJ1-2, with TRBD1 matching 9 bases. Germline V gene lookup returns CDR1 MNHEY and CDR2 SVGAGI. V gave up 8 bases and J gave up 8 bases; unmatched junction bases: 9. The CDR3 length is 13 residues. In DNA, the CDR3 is TGTGCCAGCCTCGCCGGGACAGGGTTCGGCTACACCTTC. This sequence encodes CASLAGTGFGYTF.

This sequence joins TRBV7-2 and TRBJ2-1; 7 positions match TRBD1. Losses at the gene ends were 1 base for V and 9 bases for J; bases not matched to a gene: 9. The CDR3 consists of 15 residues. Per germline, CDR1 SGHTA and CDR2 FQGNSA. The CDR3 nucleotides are TGTGCCAGCAGCTTAGTATTTAGGGGGCGAGGTGAGCAGTTCTTC. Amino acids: CASSLVFRGRGEQFF.

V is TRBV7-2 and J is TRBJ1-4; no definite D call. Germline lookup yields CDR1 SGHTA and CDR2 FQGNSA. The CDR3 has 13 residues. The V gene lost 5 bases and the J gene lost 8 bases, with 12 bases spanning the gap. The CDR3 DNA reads TGTGCCAGCAGCATCGAACGGCGGGAAAAACTGTTTTTT. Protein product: CASSIERREKLFF.

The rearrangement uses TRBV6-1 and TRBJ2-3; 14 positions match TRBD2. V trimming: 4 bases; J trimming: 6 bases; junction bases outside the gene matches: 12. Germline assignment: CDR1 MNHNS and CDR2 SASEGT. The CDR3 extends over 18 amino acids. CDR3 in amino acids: CASSATPGLAGERDTQYF. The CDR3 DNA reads TGTGCCAGCAGTGCGACGCCGGGACTAGCGGGAGAACGGGATACGCAGTATTTT.

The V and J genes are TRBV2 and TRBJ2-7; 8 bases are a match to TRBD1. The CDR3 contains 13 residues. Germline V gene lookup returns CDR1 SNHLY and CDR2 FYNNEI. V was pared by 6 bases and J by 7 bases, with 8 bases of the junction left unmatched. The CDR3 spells CASRTDRVGEQYF. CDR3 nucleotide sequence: TGTGCCAGCAGAACGGACAGGGTGGGGGAGCAGTACTTC.

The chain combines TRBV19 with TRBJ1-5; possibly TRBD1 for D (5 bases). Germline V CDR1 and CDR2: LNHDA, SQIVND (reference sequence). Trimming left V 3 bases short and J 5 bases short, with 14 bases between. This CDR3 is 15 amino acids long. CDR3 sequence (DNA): TGTGCCAGTAGTATCGGTTACGGACAACATCAGCCCCAGCATTTT. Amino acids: CASSIGYGQHQPQHF.

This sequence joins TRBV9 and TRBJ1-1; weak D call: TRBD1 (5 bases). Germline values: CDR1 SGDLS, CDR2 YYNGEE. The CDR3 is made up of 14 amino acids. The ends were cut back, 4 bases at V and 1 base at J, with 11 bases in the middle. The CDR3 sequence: CASSRQLTNTEAFF. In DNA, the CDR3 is TGTGCCAGCAGCAGACAGCTTACGAACACTGAAGCTTTCTTT.

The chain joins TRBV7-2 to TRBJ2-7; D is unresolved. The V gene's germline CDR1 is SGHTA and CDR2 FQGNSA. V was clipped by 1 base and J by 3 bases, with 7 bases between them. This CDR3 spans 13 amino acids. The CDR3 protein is CASSLVLSYEQYF. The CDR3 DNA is TGTGCCAGCAGCTTAGTCCTCAGCTACGAGCAGTACTTC.

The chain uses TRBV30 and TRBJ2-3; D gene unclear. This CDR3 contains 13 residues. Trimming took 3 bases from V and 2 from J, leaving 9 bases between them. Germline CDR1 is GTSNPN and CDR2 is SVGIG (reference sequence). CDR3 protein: CAWRVSVTDTQYF. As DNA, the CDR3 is TGTGCCTGGAGGGTGAGCGTCACAGATACGCAGTATTTT.

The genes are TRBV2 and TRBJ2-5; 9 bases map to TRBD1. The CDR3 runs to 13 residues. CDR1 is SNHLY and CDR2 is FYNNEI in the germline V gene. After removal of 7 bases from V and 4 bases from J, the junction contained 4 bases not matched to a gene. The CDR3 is CASKTTGGETQYF. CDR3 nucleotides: TGTGCCAGCAAAACGACAGGGGGAGAGACCCAGTACTTC.

The CDR3 loop is CASSIQGVTEAFF. Written as DNA, the CDR3 is TGTGCCAGTAGTATCCAGGGGGTCACTGAAGCTTTCTTT. The chain has TRBV19 and TRBJ1-1, with 7 bases that match TRBD1. The CDR3 runs 13 residues. Germline V lookup: CDR1 LNHDA, CDR2 SQIVND (reference sequence). V lost 3 bases and J lost 4; bases outside the gene matches: 2.

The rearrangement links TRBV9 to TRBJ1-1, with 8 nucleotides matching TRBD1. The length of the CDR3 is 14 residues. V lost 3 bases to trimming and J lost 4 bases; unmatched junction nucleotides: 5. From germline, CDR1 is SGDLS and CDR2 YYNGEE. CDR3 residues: CASSADRAGTEAFF. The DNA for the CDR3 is TGTGCCAGCAGCGCGGACAGGGCGGGCACTGAAGCTTTCTTT.

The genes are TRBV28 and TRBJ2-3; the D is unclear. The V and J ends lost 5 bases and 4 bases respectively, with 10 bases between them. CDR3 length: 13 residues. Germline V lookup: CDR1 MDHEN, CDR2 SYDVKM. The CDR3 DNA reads TGTGCCAGCAGTACCAATGGGCCAGATACGCAGTATTTT. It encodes CASSTNGPDTQYF.

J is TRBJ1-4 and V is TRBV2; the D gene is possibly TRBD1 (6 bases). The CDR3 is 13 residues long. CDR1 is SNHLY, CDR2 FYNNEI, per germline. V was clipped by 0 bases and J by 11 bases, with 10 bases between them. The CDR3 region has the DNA TGTGCCAGCAGTGAAGCGGGGGCCCCCAAACTGTTTTTT. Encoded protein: CASSEAGAPKLFF.

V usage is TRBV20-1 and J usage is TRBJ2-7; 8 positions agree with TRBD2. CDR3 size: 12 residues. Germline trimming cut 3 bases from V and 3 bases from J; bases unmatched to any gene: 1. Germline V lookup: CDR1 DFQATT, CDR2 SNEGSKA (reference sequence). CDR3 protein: CSASLAGYEQYF. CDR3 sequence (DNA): TGCAGTGCTAGTCTAGCGGGCTACGAGCAGTACTTC.

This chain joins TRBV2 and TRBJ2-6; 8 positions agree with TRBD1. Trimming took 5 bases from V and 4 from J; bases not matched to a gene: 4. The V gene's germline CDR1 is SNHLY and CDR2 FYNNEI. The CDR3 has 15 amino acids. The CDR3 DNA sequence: TGTGCCAGCAGTCCCAGGGGGCGGGGGGCCAACGTCCTGACTTTC. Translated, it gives CASSPRGRGANVLTF.

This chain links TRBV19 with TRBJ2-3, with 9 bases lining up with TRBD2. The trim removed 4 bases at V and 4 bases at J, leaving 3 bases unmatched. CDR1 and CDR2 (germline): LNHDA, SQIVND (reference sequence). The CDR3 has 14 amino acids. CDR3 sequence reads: CASSSGRAPDTQYF. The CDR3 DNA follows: TGTGCCAGTAGTAGCGGGAGGGCCCCAGATACGCAGTATTTT.

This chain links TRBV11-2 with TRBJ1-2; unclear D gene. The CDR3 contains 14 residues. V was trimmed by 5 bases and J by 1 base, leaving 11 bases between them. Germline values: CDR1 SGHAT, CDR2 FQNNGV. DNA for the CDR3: TGTGCCAGCAGCAACTTACAGTTTAACTATGGCTACACCTTC. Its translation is CASSNLQFNYGYTF.

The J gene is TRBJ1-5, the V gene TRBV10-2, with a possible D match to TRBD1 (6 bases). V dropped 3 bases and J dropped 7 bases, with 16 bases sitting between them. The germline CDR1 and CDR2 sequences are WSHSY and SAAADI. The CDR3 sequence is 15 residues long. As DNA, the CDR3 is TGCGCCAGCAGTGACCCCACAGGGCCGGGGCAGCCCCAGCATTTT. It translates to CASSDPTGPGQPQHF.

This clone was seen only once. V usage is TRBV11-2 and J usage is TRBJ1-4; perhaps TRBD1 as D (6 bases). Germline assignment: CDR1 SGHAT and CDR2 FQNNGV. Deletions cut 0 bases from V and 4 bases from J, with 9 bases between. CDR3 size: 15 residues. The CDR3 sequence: CASSLDHRVNEKLFF. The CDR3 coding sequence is TGTGCCAGCAGCTTAGATCACAGGGTTAATGAAAAACTGTTTTTT.

The CDR3 DNA reads TGTGCCAGCACCTCGAGAGCAAACCCCTACAATGAGCAGTTCTTC. Amino acids: CASTSRANPYNEQFF. The chain carries TRBV6-5 and TRBJ2-1; D remains unclear. CDR1 MNHEY and CDR2 SVGAGI come from the germline V gene. The CDR3 contains 15 residues. Trimming shortened V by 7 bases and J by 2 bases, and 15 bases separated the two germline ends.